This passage covers 18 T cell receptor beta chains from one sample sequenced in a study of shared clonotypes between healthy human individuals. Clones were sequenced by immunoSEQ multiplex PCR, and TCRdb holds only the in-frame ones, with some missing. The sample has about a million clones, roughly 80% seen once. Sample: memory CD4+ T cells from PBMCs. Subset given: CD45RA-negative fraction. The source is a man aged 18-30 years in good health. Some clones in this sample may be carry-over from other donors' samples.

The chain links TRBV2 to TRBJ2-5; TRBD2 agrees at 12 bases. The germline gives CDR1 SNHLY, CDR2 FYNNEI. The trim removed 7 bases at V and 4 bases at J, leaving 7 bases unmatched. This CDR3 comprises 15 residues. Written as DNA, the CDR3 is TGTGCCAGCACAAACGGGGGACTAGCGGGAGAGACCCAGTACTTC. Encoded protein: CASTNGGLAGETQYF.

This clone came up a few times. The chain is built from TRBV18 and TRBJ2-3, with D possibly matching TRBD1 (6 bases). The CDR3 runs to 15 residues. Germline V CDR1 and CDR2: KGHSH, LQKENI. With 3 bases removed from V and 0 bases from J, the gap between germline ends came to 10 bases. CDR3 protein: CASSPDRRSTDTQYF. In nucleotides, the CDR3 is TGTGCCAGCTCACCTGACAGGAGAAGCACAGATACGCAGTATTTT.

This clone was seen more than once but under ten times. The chain employs TRBV4-3 and TRBJ2-3, with D possibly matching TRBD2 (6 bases). V lost 1 base and J 5 bases, leaving 19 bases between the germline ends. The germline V gene encodes CDR1 LGHNA and CDR2 YSLEER. The CDR3 has 17 residues. CDR3 in DNA: TGCGCCAGCAGCCAAGGGGTCCGGAGGGCCGGGGGAGATACGCAGTATTTT. The encoded protein is CASSQGVRRAGGDTQYF.

The chain joins TRBV5-1 to TRBJ2-5, with D maybe TRBD2 (6 bases). The J call is in doubt because the DNA end fits TRBJ2-7 better. From germline, CDR1 is SGHRS and CDR2 YFSETQ. The CDR3 contains 14 residues. CDR3 in amino acids: CASSLFGEAGEQYF. CDR3 DNA sequence: TGCGCCAGCAGCTTGTTCGGGGAGGCGGGCGAGCAGTACTTC.

The chain carries TRBV5-1 and TRBJ2-2; 10 bases align to TRBD2. V lost 2 bases to trimming and J lost 7 bases; unmatched junction nucleotides: 11. This CDR3 has 17 residues. In germline, CDR1 is SGHRS, CDR2 YFSETQ. CDR3 bases: TGCGCCAGCAGCTTTTCTCCTAGCGGGAGTTTTAGCGGGGAGCTGTTTTTT. Translation: CASSFSPSGSFSGELFF.

As regards this clone: A read error is possible here, since a much larger clone lies one base away. CDR3 DNA: TGTGCCAGCAGCTTACAGATGAACACTGAAGCTTTCTTT. It yields the protein CASSLQMNTEAFF. The chain is built from TRBV7-8 and TRBJ1-1; D not resolved. The germline V gene encodes CDR1 SGHVS and CDR2 FQNEAQ. This CDR3 contains 13 residues. Trimming pared 2 bases from V and 0 bases from J, leaving 4 bases between.

J is TRBJ2-7 and V is TRBV5-1, with TRBD1 as a possible D gene (6 bases). The CDR3 has 14 residues. The ends were cut back, 4 bases at V and 2 bases at J, with 13 bases in the middle. In germline, CDR1 is SGHRS, CDR2 YFSETQ. The CDR3 coding sequence is TGCGCCAGCAGCGAGTTGACAGGTACCTACGAGCAGTACTTC. Translation: CASSELTGTYEQYF.

With regard to this clone: Other DNA sequences from this sample encode an identical CDR3 as well. This sequence joins TRBV18 and TRBJ1-1; unclear D gene. Germline CDR1 and CDR2: KGHSH and LQKENI. The length of the CDR3 is 14 residues. V was trimmed by 2 bases and J by 4 bases, leaving 11 bases between them. The DNA of the CDR3 is TGTGCCAGCTCACCAACCCGGGGTGGCACTGAAGCTTTCTTT. This codes for CASSPTRGGTEAFF.

J is TRBJ2-7 and V is TRBV18, with 7 bases that match TRBD2. V was pared by 0 bases and J by 3 bases, with 5 bases of the junction left unmatched. The length of the CDR3 is 15 residues. Germline V gene sequence: CDR1 KGHSH, CDR2 LQKENI. For the CDR3, the DNA is TGTGCCAGCTCACCACCGAGGACGGGGGGCTACGAGCAGTACTTC. Translation: CASSPPRTGGYEQYF.

This sequence joins TRBV2 and TRBJ1-1; 11 positions match TRBD1. The CDR3 is 15 residues long. Germline V gene sequence: CDR1 SNHLY, CDR2 FYNNEI. J gave up 4 bases and V 6 bases, and 7 bases lay outside the gene matches. The CDR3 bases are TGTGCCAGCAGGGGGACAGGGGGTCGGTCCACTGAAGCTTTCTTT. It encodes CASRGTGGRSTEAFF.

The chain uses TRBV19 and TRBJ1-2; a possible D gene is TRBD1 (5 bases). Germline loops: CDR1 LNHDA, CDR2 SQIVND (reference sequence). V dropped 5 bases and J dropped 4 bases, with 11 bases sitting between them. This CDR3 comprises 13 residues. This CDR3 reads CASSLGGFYGYTF. As DNA, the CDR3 is TGTGCCAGTAGTCTCGGGGGTTTCTATGGCTACACCTTC. The entire variable domain, with the rest obtained from reference TRBV19 and TRBJ1-2, is as follows: DGGITQSPKYLFRKEGQNVTLSCEQNLNHDAMYWYRQDPGQGLRLIYYSQIVNDFQKGDIAEGYSVSREKKESFPLTVTSAQKNPTAFYLCASSLGGFYGYTFGSGTRLTVV.

This chain uses TRBV2 with TRBJ2-4; the match to TRBD1 covers 11 bases. The V segment lost 7 bases and the J segment 6 bases; nucleotides outside the gene matches: 11. The germline gives CDR1 SNHLY, CDR2 FYNNEI. There are 16 residues in the CDR3. CDR3: CASTRPGQGAGNIQYF. In DNA form, the CDR3 reads TGTGCCAGCACCCGACCCGGACAGGGGGCAGGAAACATTCAGTACTTC.

The J gene is TRBJ2-5, the V gene TRBV9, with 7 bases matching TRBD2. The CDR3 extends over 14 amino acids. Germline CDR1 and CDR2: SGDLS and YYNGEE. Losses at the gene ends were 1 base for V and 5 bases for J; bases not matched to a gene: 5. The CDR3 DNA sequence: TGTGCCAGCAGCGTAAGCGGGGCCCGGGAGACCCAGTACTTC. Translation gives CASSVSGARETQYF.

The CDR3 DNA follows: TGTGCCAGCACCGAAAACAGGGGTCCGCAGCCCCAGCATTTT. Amino acid sequence: CASTENRGPQPQHF. The chain has TRBV28 and TRBJ1-5, with TRBD1 identical over 7 bases. The CDR3 runs to 14 residues. Germline V CDR1 and CDR2: MDHEN, SYDVKM. V was clipped by 7 bases and J by 7 bases; unmatched bases: 10.

The chain employs TRBV11-2 and TRBJ1-3; 8 positions match TRBD1. The junction had 6 bases not matched to a gene; V was cut back by 3 bases and J by 2 bases. This CDR3 is built from 16 residues. CDR1 and CDR2 from the germline V gene are SGHAT and FQNNGV. Here the CDR3 reads CASSFFPQGAGNTIYF. The CDR3, as DNA: TGTGCCAGCAGCTTTTTCCCACAGGGGGCTGGAAACACCATATATTTT. Full variable domain (outside the CDR3, taken from reference TRBV11-2 and TRBJ1-3): EAGVAQSPRYKIIEKRQSVAFWCNPISGHATLYWYQQILGQGPKLLIQFQNNGVVDDSQLPKDRFSAERLKGVDSTLKIQPAKLEDSAVYLCASSFFPQGAGNTIYFGEGSWLTVV.

Concerning this clone itself: A much more abundant neighbour one base away suggests this may be a read error. The chain joins TRBV30 to TRBJ1-3, with D tentatively TRBD1 (6 bases). The V gene's germline CDR1 is GTSNPN and CDR2 SVGIG (reference sequence). CDR3 length: 15 amino acids. For the CDR3, the DNA is TGTACCTGGAGCCGAAGGGGGTTAGCTGGAAACACCATATATTTT. This translates into CTWSRRGLAGNTIYF.

The chain employs TRBV7-3 and TRBJ2-2; D not certain. The CDR3 totals 15 residues. Trimming took off 1 base at V and 1 base at J, with 7 bases between the two ends. From germline, CDR1 is SGHTA and CDR2 FQGTGA. As DNA, the CDR3 is TGTGCCAGCAGCTTAAGGGGTGGGAACACCGGGGAGCTGTTTTTT. This codes for CASSLRGGNTGELFF. The full variable domain, with the rest looked up from reference TRBV7-3 and TRBJ2-2, is GAGVSQTPSNKVTEKGKYVELRCDPISGHTALYWYRQSLGQGPEFLIYFQGTGAADDSGLPNDRFFAVRPEGSVSTLKIQRTERGDSAVYLCASSLRGGNTGELFFGEGSRLTVL.

This rearrangement joins TRBV5-5 to TRBJ2-7; 9 positions agree with TRBD1. CDR3 length equals 16 residues. The V gene end was trimmed by 4 bases and the J gene end by 3 bases; junction bases not matched to a gene: 11. The V gene's germline CDR1 is SGHKS and CDR2 YYEKEE (reference sequence). DNA of the CDR3: TGTGCCAGCAGCCTTCCCTCCGGGACAGGGTTCTACGAGCAGTACTTC. Protein: CASSLPSGTGFYEQYF. The variable domain in full, completed from reference TRBV5-5 and TRBJ2-7, reads DAGVTQSPTHLIKTRGQQVTLRCSPISGHKSVSWYQQVLGQGPQFIFQYYEKEERGRGNFPDRFSARQFPNYSSELNVNALLLGDSALYLCASSLPSGTGFYEQYFGPGTRLTVT.